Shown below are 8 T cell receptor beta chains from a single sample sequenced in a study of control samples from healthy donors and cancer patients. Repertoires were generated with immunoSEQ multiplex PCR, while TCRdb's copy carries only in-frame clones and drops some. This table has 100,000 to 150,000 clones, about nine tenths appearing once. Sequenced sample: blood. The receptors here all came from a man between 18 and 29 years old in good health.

The chain's CDR3 is CASSDRGPYEQYF. Here the CDR3 DNA reads TGTGCCAGCAGTGATCGAGGGCCCTACGAGCAGTACTTC. The chain uses TRBV25-1 and TRBJ2-7, with a possible D match to TRBD2 (5 bases). The CDR3 is made up of 13 amino acids. V was trimmed by 3 bases and J by 2 bases, leaving 8 bases between them. Germline loops: CDR1 MGHDK, CDR2 SYGVNS.

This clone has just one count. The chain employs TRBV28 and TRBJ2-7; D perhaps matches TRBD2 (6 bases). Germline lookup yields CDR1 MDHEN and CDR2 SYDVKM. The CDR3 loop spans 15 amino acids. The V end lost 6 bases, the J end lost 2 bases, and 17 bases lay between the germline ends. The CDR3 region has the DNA TGTGCCAGCAGCCAACCGGGACTCTCCACCTACGAGCAGTACTTC. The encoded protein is CASSQPGLSTYEQYF.

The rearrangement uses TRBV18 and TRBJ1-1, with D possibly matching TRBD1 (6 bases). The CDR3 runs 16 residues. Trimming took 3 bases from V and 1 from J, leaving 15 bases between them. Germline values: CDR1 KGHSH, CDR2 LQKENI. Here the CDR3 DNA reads TGTGCCAGCTCACCCGCCGCAGGGGCAGGGAACACTGAAGCTTTCTTT. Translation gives CASSPAAGAGNTEAFF. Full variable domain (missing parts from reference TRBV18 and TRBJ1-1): NAGVMQNPRHLVRRRGQEARLRCSPMKGHSHVYWYRQLPEEGLKFMVYLQKENIIDESGMPKERFSAEFPKEGPSILRIQQVVRGDSAAYFCASSPAAGAGNTEAFFGQGTRLTVV.

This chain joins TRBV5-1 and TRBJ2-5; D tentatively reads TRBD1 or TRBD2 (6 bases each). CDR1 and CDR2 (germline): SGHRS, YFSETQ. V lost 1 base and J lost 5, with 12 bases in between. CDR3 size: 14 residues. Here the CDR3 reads CASSLSVGGETQYF. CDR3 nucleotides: TGCGCCAGCAGCTTGAGTGTAGGGGGGGAGACCCAGTACTTC. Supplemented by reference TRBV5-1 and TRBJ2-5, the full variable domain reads KAGVTQTPRYLIKTRGQQVTLSCSPISGHRSVSWYQQTPGQGLQFLFEYFSETQRNKGNFPGRFSGRQFSNSRSEMNVSTLELGDSALYLCASSLSVGGETQYFGPGTRLLVL.

The chain's CDR3 is CASSQDDRGLDTQYF. CDR3 nucleotide sequence: TGCGCCAGCAGCCAAGATGACAGGGGGCTAGATACGCAGTATTTT. The chain uses TRBV4-1 and TRBJ2-3; 10 bases line up with TRBD1. Trimming removed 0 bases from V and 5 bases from J; junction bases left unmatched: 2. The V gene's germline CDR1 is MGHRA and CDR2 YSYEKL. CDR3 length: 15 amino acids.

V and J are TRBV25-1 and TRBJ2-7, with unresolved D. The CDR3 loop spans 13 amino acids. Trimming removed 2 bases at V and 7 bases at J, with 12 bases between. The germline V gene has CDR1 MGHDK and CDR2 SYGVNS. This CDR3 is CASSEHPQVEQYF. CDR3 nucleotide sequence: TGTGCCAGCAGTGAACATCCTCAGGTTGAGCAGTACTTC.

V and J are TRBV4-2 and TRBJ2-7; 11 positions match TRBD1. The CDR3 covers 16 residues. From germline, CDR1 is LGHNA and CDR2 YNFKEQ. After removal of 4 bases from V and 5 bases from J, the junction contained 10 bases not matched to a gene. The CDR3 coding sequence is TGTGCCAGCAGCCCCGAGGGACAGGGGGTAGTCCACGAGCAGTACTTC. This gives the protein CASSPEGQGVVHEQYF.

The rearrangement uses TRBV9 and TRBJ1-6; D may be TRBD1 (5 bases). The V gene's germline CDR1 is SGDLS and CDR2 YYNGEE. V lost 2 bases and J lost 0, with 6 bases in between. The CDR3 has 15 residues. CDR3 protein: CASSVDSSYNSPLHF. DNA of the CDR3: TGTGCCAGCAGCGTCGACAGCTCCTATAATTCACCCCTCCACTTT. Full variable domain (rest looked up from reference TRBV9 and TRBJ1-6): DSGVTQTPKHLITATGQRVTLRCSPRSGDLSVYWYQQSLDQGLQFLIQYYNGEERAKGNILERFSAQQFPDLHSELNLSSLELGDSALYFCASSVDSSYNSPLHFGNGTRLTVT.